This record covers a single T cell receptor beta chain. Authors' data handling: Amplification of reference gene primers provided the estimated nucleated cell counts. Measured with immunoSEQ multiplex PCR; TCRdb has only the in-frame clones, and not every one. V, J and clone size derive from that table, while D and trimming were established from the DNA sequence. Of about 250,000 clones listed, 65% to 90% were seen once; the top ten hold about 9.3%. The data originate from a study of blood T cell repertoires in COVID-19. Study as a whole: Samples representing acute and convalescent COVID-19 were sourced from the United States, Italy and Spain.

Germline values: CDR1 GTSNPN, CDR2 SVGIG (reference sequence). This CDR3 contains 14 residues. The J segment lost 7 bases and the V segment lost 5 bases, leaving 11 bases of the junction unmatched. Participants were aged roughly 18 to 89 years from around 25 US areas. The TCR comes from a woman aged 50 to 60 with acute COVID-19. This sequence joins TRBV30 and TRBJ1-2, with 9 bases that match TRBD1. Input material: PBMCs or T cells enriched from blood (not recorded which). The CDR3 nucleotides are TGTGCCTGGGGGGGACCGGGACAGGGTTCTGGCTACACCTTC. It specifies CAWGGPGQGSGYTF.